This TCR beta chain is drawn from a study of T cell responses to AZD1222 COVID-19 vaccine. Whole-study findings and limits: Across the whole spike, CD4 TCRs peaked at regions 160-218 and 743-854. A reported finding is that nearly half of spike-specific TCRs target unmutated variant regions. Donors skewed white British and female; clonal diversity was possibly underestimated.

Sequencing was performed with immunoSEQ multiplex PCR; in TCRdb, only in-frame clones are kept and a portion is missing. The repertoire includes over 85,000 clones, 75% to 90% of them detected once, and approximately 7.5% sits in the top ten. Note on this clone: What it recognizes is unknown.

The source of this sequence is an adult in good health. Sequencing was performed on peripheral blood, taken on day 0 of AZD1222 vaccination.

CDR3 region: CASSVGADGPKNIQYF. The CDR3 nucleotides are TGTGCCAGCAGCGTAGGGGCAGATGGGCCTAAAAACATTCAGTACTTC. The chain recombines TRBV9 with TRBJ2-4; no clear D gene. This CDR3 region has 16 residues. Germline lookup yields CDR1 SGDLS and CDR2 YYNGEE. V lost 0 bases and J lost 4, with 14 bases in between.